Each of the 9 T cell receptor beta chains below was sequenced from the same sample in a study of T cells in Graves' hyperthyroidism and ophthalmopathy. Template material for amplifying TCR beta CDR3 regions consisted of RNA transcripts. The TCR CDR3 was amplified in a first-round RT-PCR using the HTBI primer set. A single record per CDR3 protein comes from TCRdb applying MiXCR to the multiplex PCR reads. The sample contains 650,000 to 700,000 distinct CDR3 sequences, 17% of which appear only once. Sequenced input: blood. The receptors originated from a man aged 50-60 years with Graves' hyperthyroidism.

The chain's CDR3 is CASSQEGGKQETQYF. The CDR3 DNA reads TGTGCCAGCAGCCAAGAGGGAGGGAAACAAGAGACCCAGTACTTC. V usage is TRBV3-1 and J usage is TRBJ2-5, with 7 bases identical to TRBD2. There are 15 residues in the CDR3. V lost 0 bases to trimming and J lost 2 bases; unmatched junction nucleotides: 3. Germline V lookup: CDR1 LGHDT, CDR2 YNNKEL (reference sequence).

A remark on this clonotype: Germline and junction disagree at one end, which may indicate a read error. The chain employs TRBV6-2 or TRBV6-3 and TRBJ2-4; 7 bases line up with TRBD1. Germline CDR1 MNHEY, CDR2 SVGEGT. The CDR3 is 17 amino acids. The CDR3 loop reads CASIEEGTEIAKDIQYF. In DNA, the CDR3 is TGTGCCAGCATCGAAGAGGGGACAGAAATAGCCAAAGACATTCAGTACTTC.

The table lists this clonotype with many counts. The chain combines TRBV18 with TRBJ1-2; D is unresolved. Germline lookup yields CDR1 KGHSH and CDR2 LQKENI. The V end was cut by 0 bases, the J end by 2 bases, with 10 bases between. The CDR3 length is 15 residues. The CDR3 loop reads CASSPPPSVNYGYTF. CDR3 DNA sequence: TGTGCCAGCTCACCACCCCCCAGCGTCAACTATGGCTACACCTTC.

There are many counts of this clonotype. The chain joins TRBV28 to TRBJ2-4, with 16 bases matching TRBD2. The J segment lost 1 base and the V segment lost 5 bases, leaving 11 bases of the junction unmatched. This CDR3 has 20 amino acids. Looked up from germline, CDR1 is MDHEN and CDR2 is SYDVKM. This CDR3 reads CASSPIKGLAGGKAKNIQYF. In nucleotides, the CDR3 is TGTGCCAGCAGTCCAATTAAGGGACTAGCGGGAGGGAAGGCCAAAAACATTCAGTACTTC. Using reference TRBV28 and TRBJ2-4 for the parts outside the CDR3, the full variable domain is DVKVTQSSRYLVKRTGEKVFLECVQDMDHENMFWYRQDPGLGLRLIYFSYDVKMKEKGDIPEGYSVSREKKERFSLILESASTNQTSMYLCASSPIKGLAGGKAKNIQYFGAGTRLSVL.

The V and J genes are TRBV7-2 and TRBJ1-5, with a tentative D call TRBD1 (6 bases). Germline V gene data show CDR1 as SGHTA and CDR2 as FQGNSA. This CDR3 is 15 amino acids long. Trimming cost V 7 bases and J 3 bases, with 16 bases left between them. The CDR3 here is CASNWGANPNQPQHF. DNA of the CDR3: TGTGCCAGCAACTGGGGGGCGAACCCCAATCAGCCCCAGCATTTT.

This clonotype was counted ten times or more. This chain joins TRBV7-8 and TRBJ2-1, with D perhaps TRBD2 (5 bases). Trimming took off 5 bases at V and 7 bases at J, with 27 bases between the two ends. The V gene's germline CDR1 is SGHVS and CDR2 FQNEAQ. The CDR3 runs 18 residues. CDR3 DNA sequence: TGTGCCAGCAGCCGTTGGCGACCTGAGGGAGAATTGAAAAATGAGCAGTTCTTC. Residues: CASSRWRPEGELKNEQFF.

At least ten counts were recorded for this clonotype. V is TRBV6-2 or TRBV6-3 and J is TRBJ2-7; D is possibly TRBD2 (6 bases). V lost 2 bases, J lost 3 bases, and 17 bases lay in between. CDR1 and CDR2 from the germline V gene are MNHEY and SVGEGT. This CDR3 region has 16 residues. The CDR3 protein is CASSYQAGIPIYEQYF. CDR3 in DNA: TGTGCCAGCAGTTACCAGGCGGGGATCCCTATCTACGAGCAGTACTTC.

The genes are TRBV20-1 and TRBJ2-2; D is possibly TRBD1 (6 bases). V shed 3 bases and J shed 7 bases, with 12 bases lying between them. In germline, CDR1 is DFQATT, CDR2 SNEGSKA (reference sequence). The CDR3 contains 13 residues. CDR3 in amino acids: CSASSGADGELFF. The CDR3 DNA reads as TGCAGTGCTAGTTCAGGGGCCGACGGGGAGCTGTTTTTT.

This clonotype was found many times. This chain uses TRBV28 with TRBJ2-7, with 7 bases aligning to TRBD2. This CDR3 contains 14 residues. Germline lookup yields CDR1 MDHEN and CDR2 SYDVKM. Germline trimming cut 6 bases from V and 2 bases from J; bases unmatched to any gene: 7. CDR3: CASRGEGGTYEQYF. The CDR3 coding sequence is TGTGCCAGCAGGGGGGAGGGAGGAACCTACGAGCAGTACTTC.